The sequence of this TCR beta chain was determined in a study of T cells in Graves' hyperthyroidism and ophthalmopathy. Study results and limitations: In blood, most of the thyroid clonotypes expanded above 0.001 were also present.

Germline V gene data show CDR1 as MDHEN and CDR2 as SYDVKM. This CDR3 is 15 amino acids long. Authors of the study amplified TCR beta CDR3 regions from RNA transcripts. With the HTBI primer set, the TCR CDR3 went through a first round of RT-PCR. TCRdb passed the multiplex PCR reads through MiXCR, listing each CDR3 protein once. The table includes 350,000 to 450,000 distinct CDR3 sequences, more than 12% detected once. Worth noting for this clonotype: The antigen remains undetermined. Mismatch with germline at one junction end may stem from a read error.

The PBMCs studied were ones that came from 10 ml fresh peripheral blood. The receptor was isolated from a man in his forties or fifties with Graves' ophthalmopathy. The chain joins TRBV28 to TRBJ2-1; 9 nucleotides line up with TRBD2. The source material was blood. The CDR3 DNA is TGTGTCAGCAGACGGGGACTAGCCGACTACAATGAGCAGTTCTTC. Amino acids: CVSRRGLADYNEQFF.